These 15 T cell receptor beta chains were all obtained from the same sample, sequenced in a study of shared clonotypes between healthy human individuals (dated by TCRdb to 2018 to 2021). To prepare the library, the immunoSEQ multiplex PCR assay was applied. Held by TCRdb, this immuneACCESS table contains in-frame sequences only and omits some clones. Under half of the omission traces to an unresolved V gene where checked; the cause of the rest is unknown. Counted in this sample were about 2.4 million clones; roughly nine tenths of them appeared once. The ten biggest clones cover around 0.14% of the sample. Material: naive CD4+ T cells sorted from blood. The label giving this sample's cell subset or site can be read as: CD45RA+ positively selected. The receptors shown here come from a man aged 18 to 29 in good health.

The rearrangement joins TRBV6-5 to TRBJ1-1; no firm D call. This CDR3 comprises 11 residues. Germline V gene sequence: CDR1 MNHEY, CDR2 SVGAGI. Trimming stripped 5 bases from V and 7 bases from J, with 8 bases between. DNA of the CDR3: TGTGCCAGCAGTGTCGTATTTGAAGCTTTCTTT. This sequence encodes CASSVVFEAFF.

This chain links TRBV7-2 with TRBJ2-7, with TRBD1 matching over 7 bases. Germline V gene sequence: CDR1 SGHTA, CDR2 FQGNSA. Trimming removed 5 bases from V and 6 bases from J; junction bases left unmatched: 13. The CDR3 is made up of 15 amino acids. CDR3 DNA: TGTGCCAGCAGCCGTTGGACAGGAAAGGGCGGCGAGCAGTACTTC. Translation: CASSRWTGKGGEQYF. Drawing the rest from reference TRBV7-2 and TRBJ2-7, the complete variable domain is GAGVSQSPSNKVTEKGKDVELRCDPISGHTALYWYRQSLGQGLEFLIYFQGNSAPDKSGLPSDRFSAERTGGSVSTLTIQRTQQEDSAVYLCASSRWTGKGGEQYFGPGTRLTVT.

J is TRBJ2-7 and V is TRBV10-1; 7 bases map to TRBD1. This CDR3 is built from 14 residues. Trimming at V came to 6 bases and at J to 9 bases, leaving 14 bases not matched to a gene. Germline CDR1 is WNHNN and CDR2 is SYGVQD (reference sequence). The DNA for the CDR3 is TGCGCCAGCAGCGTTCGGGACAGCGCCTCATGGCAGTACTTC. This translates into CASSVRDSASWQYF.

The chain combines TRBV5-1 with TRBJ1-1; tentatively, D is TRBD1 (5 bases). The ends were cut back, 4 bases at V and 1 base at J, with 17 bases in the middle. This CDR3 comprises 16 residues. Looked up from germline, CDR1 is SGHRS and CDR2 is YFSETQ. CDR3 loop: CASSRGNWGPNTEAFF. The DNA for the CDR3 is TGCGCCAGCAGCAGAGGGAATTGGGGCCCGAACACTGAAGCTTTCTTT. Full variable domain (rest looked up from reference TRBV5-1 and TRBJ1-1): KAGVTQTPRYLIKTRGQQVTLSCSPISGHRSVSWYQQTPGQGLQFLFEYFSETQRNKGNFPGRFSGRQFSNSRSEMNVSTLELGDSALYLCASSRGNWGPNTEAFFGQGTRLTVV.

The chain employs TRBV9 and TRBJ2-3; 8 bases are shared with TRBD2. Trimming removed 0 bases from V and 2 bases from J; junction bases left unmatched: 11. The CDR3 consists of 18 residues. Germline-derived CDR1 and CDR2 are SGDLS and YYNGEE. CDR3 region: CASSVALPGLVTTDTQYF. CDR3 nucleotide sequence: TGTGCCAGCAGCGTAGCCTTACCGGGACTAGTCACCACAGATACGCAGTATTTT.

The rearrangement joins TRBV6-1 to TRBJ1-5; 8 bases match TRBD1. This CDR3 is built from 15 residues. V shed 8 bases, J shed 0 bases, and the junction held 6 bases outside the gene matches. The germline CDR1 and CDR2 sequences are MNHNS and SASEGT. CDR3 sequence (DNA): TGTGCCAGCGGACAGGGTTATAGTAGCAATCAGCCCCAGCATTTT. It translates to CASGQGYSSNQPQHF.

The chain is built from TRBV6-6 and TRBJ1-2, with D tentatively TRBD1 (6 bases). Trimming left V 5 bases short and J 2 bases short, with 12 bases between. The germline V gene encodes CDR1 MNHNY and CDR2 SVGAGI (reference sequence). The CDR3 totals 14 residues. The CDR3 DNA sequence: TGTGCCAGCAGTCCGACAGGAGCCAACTATGGCTACACCTTC. It codes for CASSPTGANYGYTF.

The chain uses TRBV7-9 and TRBJ2-2, with 7 bases lining up with TRBD1. Germline CDR1 reads SEHNR; CDR2 reads FQNEAQ (reference sequence). The CDR3 loop spans 14 amino acids. The V and J ends lost 7 bases and 6 bases, in that order; junction bases with no gene match: 8. Here the CDR3 DNA reads TGTGCCAGCACCTCTACTGGGACAGCCGGGGAGCTGTTTTTT. As protein: CASTSTGTAGELFF.

A word on this clone: Distinct nucleotide sequences in the sample also encode this CDR3. The chain uses TRBV6-6 and TRBJ1-1; the match to TRBD1 covers 10 bases. CDR1 MNHNY and CDR2 SVGAGI come from the germline V gene (reference sequence). The CDR3 length is 13 residues. V gave up 5 bases and J gave up 5 bases; unmatched junction bases: 2. This CDR3 reads CASSRGQGTEAFF. The CDR3 coding sequence is TGTGCCAGCAGTCGGGGACAGGGGACTGAAGCTTTCTTT.

The V gene is TRBV21-1, the J gene TRBJ2-7; TRBD2, the D gene given by the table, was not confirmed from the DNA. TRBV21-1 is given as a pseudogene. CDR3 length equals 21 residues. The CDR3 DNA follows: TGTGCCAGCAGCAAAGCGGAAAGGGAGGGGTCTGCGGCGGCCAACCCCTACGAGCAGTACTTC. Amino acids: CASSKAEREGSAAANPYEQYF.

The chain uses TRBV5-5 and TRBJ1-2; 7 bases agree with TRBD1. Per germline, CDR1 SGHKS and CDR2 YYEKEE (reference sequence). The CDR3 length is 13 residues. J lost 6 bases, V lost 1 base, and 3 bases had no gene match. The CDR3, as DNA: TGTGCCAGCAGCTTGAGGACAGGTGATGGCTACACCTTC. Protein sequence: CASSLRTGDGYTF.

This chain connects TRBV6-6 to TRBJ2-2; D call uncertain. V lost 2 bases and J 3 bases, leaving 10 bases between the germline ends. Germline CDR1 reads MNHNY; CDR2 reads SVGAGI (reference sequence). The CDR3 loop spans 15 amino acids. In DNA, the CDR3 is TGTGCCAGCAGTTACCCTGAGTCGTACACCGGGGAGCTGTTTTTT. It is translated as CASSYPESYTGELFF.

The DNA of the CDR3 is TGCGCCAGCAGCCGTATTCCCGGGACAGGGTTAGGTAATGAGCAGTTCTTC. This encodes CASSRIPGTGLGNEQFF. V and J are TRBV4-3 and TRBJ2-1, with TRBD1 matching 9 bases. There are 17 residues in the CDR3. V trimming: 4 bases; J trimming: 7 bases; junction bases outside the gene matches: 14. The germline gives CDR1 LGHNA, CDR2 YSLEER.

The rearrangement joins TRBV5-1 to TRBJ2-5; TRBD2 matches 9 bases. V trimming: 3 bases; J trimming: 2 bases; junction bases outside the gene matches: 11. The CDR3 spans 17 residues. CDR1 SGHRS and CDR2 YFSETQ come from the germline V gene. In nucleotides, the CDR3 is TGCGCCAGCAGCTGGGGGGGTCTCGCGGGAGGGCAAGAGACCCAGTACTTC. Amino acid sequence: CASSWGGLAGGQETQYF.

The V gene is TRBV6-5, the J gene TRBJ1-2; D is unclear. The ends were cut back, 0 bases at V and 10 bases at J, with 12 bases in the middle. Per the germline V gene, CDR1 is MNHEY and CDR2 is SVGAGI. CDR3 length: 13 residues. CDR3 in DNA: TGTGCCAGCAGTTACTCGATCGGCCTTGCCTACACCTTC. Amino acid sequence: CASSYSIGLAYTF.